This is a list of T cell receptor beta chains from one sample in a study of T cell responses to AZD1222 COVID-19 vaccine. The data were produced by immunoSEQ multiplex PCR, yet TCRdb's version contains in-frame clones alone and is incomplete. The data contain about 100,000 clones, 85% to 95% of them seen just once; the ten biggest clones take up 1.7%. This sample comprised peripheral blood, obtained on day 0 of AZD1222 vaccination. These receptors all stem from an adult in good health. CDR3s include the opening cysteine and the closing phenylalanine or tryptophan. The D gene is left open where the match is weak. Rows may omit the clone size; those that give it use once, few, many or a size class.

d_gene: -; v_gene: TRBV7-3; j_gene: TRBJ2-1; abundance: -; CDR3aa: CASSPGLSSYNEQFF; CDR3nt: TGTGCCAGCAGCCCGGGACTGTCTTCCTACAATGAGCAGTTCTTC
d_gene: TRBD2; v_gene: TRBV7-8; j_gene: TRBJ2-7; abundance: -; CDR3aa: CASSARTSDYEQYF; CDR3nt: TGTGCCAGCAGTGCTAGGACTAGCGACTACGAGCAGTACTTC
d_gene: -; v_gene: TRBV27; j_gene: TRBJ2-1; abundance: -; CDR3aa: CASSLSTYGSEQFF; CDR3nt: TGTGCCAGCAGTTTATCGACATACGGGTCTGAGCAGTTCTTC
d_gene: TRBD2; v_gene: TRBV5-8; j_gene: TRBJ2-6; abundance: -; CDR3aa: CASSPGLAGVSGANVLTF; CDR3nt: TGTGCCAGCAGCCCGGGACTAGCGGGAGTCTCTGGGGCCAACGTCCTGACTTTC
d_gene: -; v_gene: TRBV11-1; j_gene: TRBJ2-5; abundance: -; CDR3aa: CASSFSQETQYF; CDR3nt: TGTGCCAGCAGCTTTTCCCAAGAGACCCAGTACTTC
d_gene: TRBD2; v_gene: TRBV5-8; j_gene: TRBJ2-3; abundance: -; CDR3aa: CASSPIAGGPPDTQYF; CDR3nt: TGTGCCAGCAGCCCCATAGCGGGAGGGCCGCCAGATACGCAGTATTTT
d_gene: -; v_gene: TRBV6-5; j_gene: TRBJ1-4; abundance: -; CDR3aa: CASSYSLGTNEKLFF; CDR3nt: TGTGCCAGCAGTTACTCTTTAGGGACTAATGAAAAACTGTTTTTT
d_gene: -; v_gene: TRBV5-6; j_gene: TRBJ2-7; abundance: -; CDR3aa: CASSPSFQTGSNEQYF; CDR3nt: TGTGCCAGCAGCCCATCGTTTCAAACAGGGAGCAACGAGCAGTACTTC
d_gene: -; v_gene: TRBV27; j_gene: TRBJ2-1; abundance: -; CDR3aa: CASSFVRSGSSYNEQFF; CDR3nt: TGTGCCAGCAGTTTTGTTCGCTCAGGGAGCTCCTACAATGAGCAGTTCTTC
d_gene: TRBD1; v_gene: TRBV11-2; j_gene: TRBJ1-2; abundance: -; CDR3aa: CASSQPFSVGTGGDGYTF; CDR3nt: TGTGCCAGCAGCCAACCCTTTTCAGTAGGGACAGGGGGCGACGGCTACACCTTC
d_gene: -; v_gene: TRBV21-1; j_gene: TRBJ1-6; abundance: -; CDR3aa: CASSADTIWDSPLHF; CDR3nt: TGTGCCAGCAGCGCTGACACTATTTGGGATTCACCCCTCCACTTT
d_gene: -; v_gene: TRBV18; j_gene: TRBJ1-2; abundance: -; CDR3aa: CASSPNWDSGVYGYTF; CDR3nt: TGTGCCAGCTCACCAAATTGGGACTCCGGGGTCTATGGCTACACCTTC
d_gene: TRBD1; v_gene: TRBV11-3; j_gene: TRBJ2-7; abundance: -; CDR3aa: CASSQLNRGVDEQYF; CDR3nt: TGTGCCAGCAGCCAATTAAACAGGGGAGTCGACGAGCAGTACTTC
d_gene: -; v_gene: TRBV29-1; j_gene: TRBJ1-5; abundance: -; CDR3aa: CSAGTHNQPQHF; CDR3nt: TGCAGCGCTGGGACTCATAATCAGCCCCAGCATTTT
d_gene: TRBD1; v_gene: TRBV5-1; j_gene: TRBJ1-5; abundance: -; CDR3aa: CASSLAQGDQPQHF; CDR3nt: TGCGCCAGCAGCCTGGCGCAGGGGGATCAGCCCCAGCATTTT
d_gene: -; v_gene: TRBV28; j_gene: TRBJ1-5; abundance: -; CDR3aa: CASSPLTENQPQHF; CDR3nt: TGTGCCAGCAGTCCTCTGACTGAGAATCAGCCCCAGCATTTT
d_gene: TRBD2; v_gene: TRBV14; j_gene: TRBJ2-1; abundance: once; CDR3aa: CASSQGGLAGGRDEQFF; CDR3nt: TGTGCCAGCAGCCAAGGAGGACTAGCGGGAGGGAGGGATGAGCAGTTCTTC
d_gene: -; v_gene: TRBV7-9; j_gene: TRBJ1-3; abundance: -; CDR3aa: CASSLEGHTIYF; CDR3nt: TGTGCCAGCAGCTTAGAAGGGCACACCATATATTTT
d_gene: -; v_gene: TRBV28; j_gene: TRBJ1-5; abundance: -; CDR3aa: CASSSTWQGGNQPQHF; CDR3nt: TGTGCCAGCAGTTCCACTTGGCAGGGTGGCAATCAGCCCCAGCATTTT
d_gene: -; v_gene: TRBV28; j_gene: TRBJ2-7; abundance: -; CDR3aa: CASRIAGSSYEQYF; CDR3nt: TGTGCCAGCAGGATCGCAGGGTCATCCTACGAGCAGTACTTC
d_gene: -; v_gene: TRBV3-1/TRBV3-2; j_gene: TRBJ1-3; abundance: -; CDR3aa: CASSQEYGPPSGNTIYF; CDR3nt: TGTGCCAGCAGCCAAGAATACGGGCCCCCCTCTGGAAACACCATATATTTT
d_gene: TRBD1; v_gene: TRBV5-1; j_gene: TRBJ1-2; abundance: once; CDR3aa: CASRSGQGGGWNGYTF; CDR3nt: TGCGCCAGCAGATCAGGACAGGGAGGAGGGTGGAATGGCTACACCTTC
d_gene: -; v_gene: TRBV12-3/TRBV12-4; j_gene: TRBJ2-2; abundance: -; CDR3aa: CASSFGSTGELFF; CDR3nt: TGTGCCAGCAGTTTCGGTTCCACCGGGGAGCTGTTTTTT
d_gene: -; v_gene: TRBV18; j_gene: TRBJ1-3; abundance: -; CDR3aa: CASSPTATGNTIYF; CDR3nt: TGTGCCAGCTCACCGACTGCTACTGGAAACACCATATATTTT
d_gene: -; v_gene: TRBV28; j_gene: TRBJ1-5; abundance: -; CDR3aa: CASSPENSLNQPQHF; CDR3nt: TGTGCCAGCAGTCCTGAGAACAGCCTAAATCAGCCCCAGCATTTT
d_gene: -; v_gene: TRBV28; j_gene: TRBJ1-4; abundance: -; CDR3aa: CASRHLPRDGRTQLFF; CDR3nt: TGTGCCAGCAGACACTTACCGCGGGACGGGAGAACTCAACTGTTTTTT
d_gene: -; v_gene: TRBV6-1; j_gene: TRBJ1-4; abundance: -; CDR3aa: CASSEIVTRKEKLFF; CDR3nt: TGTGCCAGCAGTGAAATAGTAACCAGGAAGGAAAAACTGTTTTTT
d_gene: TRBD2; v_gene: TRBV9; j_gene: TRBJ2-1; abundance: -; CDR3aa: CASSPGTSSYNEQFF; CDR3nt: TGTGCCAGCAGCCCAGGGACTAGCTCCTACAATGAGCAGTTCTTC
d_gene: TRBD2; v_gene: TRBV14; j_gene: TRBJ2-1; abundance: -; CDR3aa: CASSRGLAHYNEQFF; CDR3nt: TGTGCCAGCAGCCGAGGACTAGCGCATTACAATGAGCAGTTCTTC
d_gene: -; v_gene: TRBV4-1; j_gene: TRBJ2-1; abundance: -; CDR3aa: CASSQEDSNSYNEQFF; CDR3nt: TGCGCCAGCAGCCAAGAGGACAGTAACTCCTACAATGAGCAGTTCTTC
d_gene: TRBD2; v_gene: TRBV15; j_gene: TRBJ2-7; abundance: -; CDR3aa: CATSELPSGEAYEQYF; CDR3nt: TGTGCCACCAGCGAACTTCCTAGCGGGGAGGCCTACGAGCAGTACTTC
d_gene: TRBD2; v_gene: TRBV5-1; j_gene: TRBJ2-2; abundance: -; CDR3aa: CASSLPTSGSPGELFF; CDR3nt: TGCGCCAGCAGCTTACCGACTAGCGGGAGCCCCGGGGAGCTGTTTTTT
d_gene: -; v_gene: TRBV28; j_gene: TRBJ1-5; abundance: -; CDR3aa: CASSLRRLRDHQPQHF; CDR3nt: TGTGCCAGCAGTCTAAGGCGGCTCCGGGACCATCAGCCCCAGCATTTT
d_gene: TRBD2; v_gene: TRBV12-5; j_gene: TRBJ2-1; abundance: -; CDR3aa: CASGLDTSGSNEQFF; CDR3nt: TGTGCTAGTGGTTTGGATACTAGCGGGAGCAATGAGCAGTTCTTC
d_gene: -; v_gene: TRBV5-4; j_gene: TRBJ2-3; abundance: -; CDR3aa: CASSFVGSTDTQYF; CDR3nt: TGTGCCAGCAGCTTTGTCGGAAGCACAGATACGCAGTATTTT
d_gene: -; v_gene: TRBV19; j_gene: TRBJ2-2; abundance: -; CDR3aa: CASSIVRGLTGELFF; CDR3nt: TGTGCCAGTAGTATAGTTAGGGGTTTGACCGGGGAGCTGTTTTTT